This T cell receptor beta chain is drawn from a study of T cell changes during pregnancy in multiple sclerosis (dated by TCRdb to between 2018 and 2021). Background for the entire study: In women with multiple sclerosis, the researchers looked at how the T cell repertoire shifted as pregnancy progressed.

The receptor library was made with the immunoSEQ multiplex PCR assay. Drawn from immuneACCESS, this table holds only the in-frame rearrangements with V and J called that TCRdb kept. Clones are partly lost; checked studies trace under half to an unresolved V gene and leave the rest unexplained. This sample comprises approximately 48,000 clones, roughly 94% of them detected only once. In total, the top ten clones hold 5.5% of the sample. Concerning this clone itself: It has no known antigen specificity. No base quality values were provided; no much bigger clone lies one nucleotide off.

The CDR3 spans 15 residues, from the cysteine through the phenylalanine. The entry retains the CDR3 DNA only, 45 bases that are in frame from base 1. V loses 6 bases at its end and J loses 4 bases; junction bases beyond the gene matches: 5. Looking up the germline V gene (reference sequence) yields CDR1 MNHEY and CDR2 SMNVEV. The input for sequencing was CD8+ T cells from peripheral blood mononuclear cells, taken before pregnancy. The sequence is built from TRBV27 and TRBJ2-3, and TRBD2 aligns with 12 junction nucleotides. The clonotype originates from a female donor with multiple sclerosis, enrolled in a pregnancy study. The nucleotides read TGTGCCAGCAGACCGCCTAGCGGGAGGGCAGATACGCAGTATTTT. It translates to CASRPPSGRADTQYF.